This TCR beta chain was sequenced in a study of blood T cell repertoires in COVID-19. For the study at large: Material from acute and convalescent COVID-19 was sourced from the United States, Italy and Spain. Sources were T cells, B-cell-depleted T cells, or PBMCs; the material itself was cDNA or gDNA.

This clone appeared a few times. Germline V gives CDR1 SEHNR, CDR2 FQNEAQ (reference sequence). This CDR3 is 12 amino acids long. With V trimmed by 3 bases and J by 9 bases, 3 bases remained unmatched. In the original processing: Scientists estimated how many nucleated cells there were by amplifying reference gene primers. TCRdb's copy holds only in-frame clones and misses some; the assay was immunoSEQ multiplex PCR. V, J and clone size reflect that table, while D and trimming were determined from the DNA. This table has nearly 350,000 clones, more than 70% appearing once. Sequencing used peripheral blood. The sequence was obtained from a young man with active or convalescent COVID-19. The chain couples TRBV7-9 to TRBJ1-2; 8 nucleotides align to TRBD1. Here the CDR3 DNA reads TGTGCCAGCAGCTTGGGACAGGCCCGCTACACCTTC. Translated, it gives CASSLGQARYTF.